This T cell receptor (beta chain) was profiled in a study of shared clonotypes between healthy human individuals. The germline V gene has CDR1 KGHSH and CDR2 LQKENI. V lost 2 bases, J lost 5 bases, and 9 bases stayed unmatched. The CDR3 spans 15 residues. Notes on this clone: The target antigen is unknown.

The donor population consisted of healthy HIV-negative adults with no recent acute infections or vaccinations. A split of CD4+ cells into CD45RA+ naive and CD45RA-negative memory subsets was performed. Overall study findings and caveats: Non-shared clonotypes showed lower generation probabilities than clonotypes common to all four donors.

The protocol was immunoSEQ multiplex PCR, while the TCRdb copy is restricted to in-frame clones and leaves out a portion. Altogether more than 2,000,000 clones are present, more than 80% being singletons, with the ten largest covering around 0.14%. J is TRBJ2-7 and V is TRBV18; 7 bases match TRBD2. Sequenced: naive CD4+ T cells sorted from blood. Subset of the sample: CD45RA+ positively selected. The TCR sequence derives from a young man in good health. The CDR3 here is CASSPSAGVFHEQYF. As DNA, the CDR3 is TGTGCCAGCTCACCATCGGCGGGAGTCTTCCACGAGCAGTACTTC.